This T cell receptor beta chain originates from a study of control samples from healthy donors and cancer patients. TCRdb's table, derived via immunoSEQ multiplex PCR, lists solely in-frame clones and lacks some. Here the sample spans about 29,000 clones, about 90% being singletons. CDR3 length: 16 residues. Germline assignment: CDR1 LNHDA and CDR2 SQIVND (reference sequence). After removal of 5 bases from V and 1 base from J, the junction contained 5 bases not matched to a gene. The origin of this receptor is a female donor with melanoma. The chain uses TRBV19 and TRBJ2-7; 13 nucleotides agree with TRBD2. The sample taken for sequencing was formalin-fixed, paraffin-embedded tissue. CDR3: CASSLGLAGSSYEQYF. DNA of the CDR3: TGTGCCAGTAGTTTGGGACTAGCGGGATCTTCCTACGAGCAGTACTTC.